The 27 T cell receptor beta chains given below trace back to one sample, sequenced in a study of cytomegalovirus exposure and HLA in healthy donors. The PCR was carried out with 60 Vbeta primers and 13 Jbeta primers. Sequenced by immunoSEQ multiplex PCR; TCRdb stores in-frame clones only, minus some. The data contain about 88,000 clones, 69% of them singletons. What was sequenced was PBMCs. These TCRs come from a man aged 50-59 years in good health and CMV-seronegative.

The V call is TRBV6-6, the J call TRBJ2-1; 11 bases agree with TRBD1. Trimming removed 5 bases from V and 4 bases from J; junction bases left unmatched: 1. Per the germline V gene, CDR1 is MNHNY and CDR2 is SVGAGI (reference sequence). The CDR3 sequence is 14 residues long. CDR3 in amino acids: CASSRDRGYNEQFF. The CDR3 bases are TGTGCCAGCAGTCGGGACAGGGGGTACAATGAGCAGTTCTTC.

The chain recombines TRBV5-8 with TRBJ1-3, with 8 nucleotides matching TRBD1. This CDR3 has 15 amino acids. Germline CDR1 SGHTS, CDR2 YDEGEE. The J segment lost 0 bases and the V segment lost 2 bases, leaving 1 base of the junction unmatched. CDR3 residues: CASSFQGASGNTIYF. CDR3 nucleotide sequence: TGTGCCAGCAGCTTCCAGGGGGCCTCTGGAAACACCATATATTTT.

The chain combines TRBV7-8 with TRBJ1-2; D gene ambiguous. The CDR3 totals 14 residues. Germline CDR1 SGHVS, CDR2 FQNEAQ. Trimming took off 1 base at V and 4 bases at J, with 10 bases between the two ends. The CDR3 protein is CASSLDVASYGYTF. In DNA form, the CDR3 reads TGTGCCAGCAGCTTAGATGTAGCCTCCTATGGCTACACCTTC.

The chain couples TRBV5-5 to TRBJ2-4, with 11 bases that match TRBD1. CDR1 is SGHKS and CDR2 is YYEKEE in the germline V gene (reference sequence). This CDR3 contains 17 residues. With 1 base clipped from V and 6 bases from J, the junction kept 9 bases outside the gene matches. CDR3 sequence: CASSLSVDRGLGNIQYF. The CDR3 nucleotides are TGTGCCAGCAGCTTGAGTGTGGACAGGGGGCTCGGAAACATTCAGTACTTC. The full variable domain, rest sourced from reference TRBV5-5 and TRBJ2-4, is DAGVTQSPTHLIKTRGQQVTLRCSPISGHKSVSWYQQVLGQGPQFIFQYYEKEERGRGNFPDRFSARQFPNYSSELNVNALLLGDSALYLCASSLSVDRGLGNIQYFGAGTRLSVL.

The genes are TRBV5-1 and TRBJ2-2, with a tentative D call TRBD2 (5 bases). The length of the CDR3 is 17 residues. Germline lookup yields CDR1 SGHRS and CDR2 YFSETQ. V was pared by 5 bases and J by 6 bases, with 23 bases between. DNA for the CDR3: TGCGCCAGCAGGGACTTCCCGAGCGGAACAGTGGCCGGGGAGCTGTTTTTT. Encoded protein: CASRDFPSGTVAGELFF.

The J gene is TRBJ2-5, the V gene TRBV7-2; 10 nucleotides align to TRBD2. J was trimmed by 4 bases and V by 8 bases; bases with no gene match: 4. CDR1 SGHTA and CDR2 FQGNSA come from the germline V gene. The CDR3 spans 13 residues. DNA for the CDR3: TGTGCCAGCTCCGGGACTAGCGTAGAGACCCAGTACTTC. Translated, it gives CASSGTSVETQYF.

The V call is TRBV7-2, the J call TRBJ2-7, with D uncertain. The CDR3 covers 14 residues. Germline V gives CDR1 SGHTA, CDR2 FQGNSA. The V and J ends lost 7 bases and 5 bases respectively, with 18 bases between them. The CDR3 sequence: CASTNPGLMDEQYF. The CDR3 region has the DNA TGTGCCAGCACTAACCCGGGTTTAATGGACGAGCAGTACTTC.

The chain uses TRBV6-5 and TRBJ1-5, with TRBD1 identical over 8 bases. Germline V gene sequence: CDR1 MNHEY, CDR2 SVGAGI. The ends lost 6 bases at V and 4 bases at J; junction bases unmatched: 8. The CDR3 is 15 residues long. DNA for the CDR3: TGTGCCAGCAGACCTCTAGACAGGGGTAATCAGCCCCAGCATTTT. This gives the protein CASRPLDRGNQPQHF.

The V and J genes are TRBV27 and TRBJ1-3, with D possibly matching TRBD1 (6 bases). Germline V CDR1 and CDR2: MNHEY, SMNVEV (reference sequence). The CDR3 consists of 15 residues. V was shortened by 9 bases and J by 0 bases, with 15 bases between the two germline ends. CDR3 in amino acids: CARDNRDFSGNTIYF. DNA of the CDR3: TGTGCCAGAGATAACAGGGATTTCTCTGGAAACACCATATATTTT.

The CDR3 sequence: CASSGTGASPYGYTF. The CDR3 bases are TGTGCCAGCAGTGGTACAGGGGCTTCCCCCTATGGCTACACCTTC. V usage is TRBV2 and J usage is TRBJ1-2; 7 nucleotides agree with TRBD1. CDR3 length: 15 residues. V lost 4 bases, J lost 4 bases, and 9 bases stayed unmatched. Germline CDR1 and CDR2: SNHLY and FYNNEI.

CDR3 protein: CASSFRRGGPRETQYF. The CDR3 nucleotides read TGTGCCAGCAGCTTCCGTAGGGGAGGGCCGAGGGAGACCCAGTACTTC. The chain is built from TRBV11-3 and TRBJ2-5, with 7 bases fitting TRBD2. CDR3 length: 16 amino acids. CDR1 and CDR2 from the germline V gene are SGHNT and YENEEA. Trimming removed 3 bases from V and 5 bases from J; junction bases left unmatched: 12. The variable domain in full, with the rest retrieved from reference TRBV11-3 and TRBJ2-5, is EAGVVQSPRYKIIEKKQPVAFWCNPISGHNTLYWYLQNLGQGPELLIRYENEEAVDDSQLPKDRFSAERLKGVDSTLKIQPAELGDSAVYLCASSFRRGGPRETQYFGPGTRLLVL.

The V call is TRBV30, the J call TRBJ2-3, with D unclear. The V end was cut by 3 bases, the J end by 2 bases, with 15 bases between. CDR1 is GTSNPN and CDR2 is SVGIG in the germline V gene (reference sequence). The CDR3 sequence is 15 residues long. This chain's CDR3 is CAWREVGLPTDTQYF. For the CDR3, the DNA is TGTGCCTGGAGGGAAGTTGGGCTTCCCACAGATACGCAGTATTTT. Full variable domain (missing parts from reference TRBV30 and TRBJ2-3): SQTIHQWPATLVQPVGSPLSLECTVEGTSNPNLYWYRQAAGRGLQLLFYSVGIGQISSEVPQNLSASRPQDRQFILSSKKLLLSDSGFYLCAWREVGLPTDTQYFGPGTRLTVL.

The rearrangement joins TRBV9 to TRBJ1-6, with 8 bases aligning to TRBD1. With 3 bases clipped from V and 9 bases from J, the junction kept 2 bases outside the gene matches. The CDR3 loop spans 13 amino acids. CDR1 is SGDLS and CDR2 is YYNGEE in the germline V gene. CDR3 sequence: CASSGDRISPLHF. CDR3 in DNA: TGTGCCAGCAGCGGGGACAGGATTTCACCCCTCCACTTT.

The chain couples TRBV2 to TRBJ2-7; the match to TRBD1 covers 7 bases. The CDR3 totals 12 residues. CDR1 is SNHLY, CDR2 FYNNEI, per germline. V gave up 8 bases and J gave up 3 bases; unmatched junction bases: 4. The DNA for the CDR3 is TGTGCCAGCTCCCGGGACAGCTACGAGCAGTACTTC. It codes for CASSRDSYEQYF.

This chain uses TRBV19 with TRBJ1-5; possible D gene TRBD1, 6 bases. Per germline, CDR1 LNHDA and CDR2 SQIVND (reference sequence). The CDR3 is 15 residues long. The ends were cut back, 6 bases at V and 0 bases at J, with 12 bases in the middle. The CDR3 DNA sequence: TGTGCCAGTAGGAGAACAGGGAATAGCAATCAGCCCCAGCATTTT. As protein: CASRRTGNSNQPQHF.

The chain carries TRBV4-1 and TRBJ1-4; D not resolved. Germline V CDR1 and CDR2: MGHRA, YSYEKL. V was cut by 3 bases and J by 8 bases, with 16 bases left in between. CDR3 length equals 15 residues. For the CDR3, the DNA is TGCGCCAGCAGCCAGGATGGACTCGGCGGAGAAAAACTGTTTTTT. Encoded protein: CASSQDGLGGEKLFF.

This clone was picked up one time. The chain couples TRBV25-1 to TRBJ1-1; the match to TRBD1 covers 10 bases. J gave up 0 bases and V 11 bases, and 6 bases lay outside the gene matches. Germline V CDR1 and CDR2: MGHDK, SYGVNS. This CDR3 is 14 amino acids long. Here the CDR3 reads CARDRGVVNTEAFF. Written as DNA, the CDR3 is TGTGCCCGGGACAGGGGCGTCGTGAACACTGAAGCTTTCTTT.

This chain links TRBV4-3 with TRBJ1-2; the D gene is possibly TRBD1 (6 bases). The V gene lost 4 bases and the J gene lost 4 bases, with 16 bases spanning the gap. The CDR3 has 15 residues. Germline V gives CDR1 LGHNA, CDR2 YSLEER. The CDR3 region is CASSRDFTTGYGYTF. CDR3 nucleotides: TGCGCCAGCAGCCGAGATTTCACGACAGGCTATGGCTACACCTTC.

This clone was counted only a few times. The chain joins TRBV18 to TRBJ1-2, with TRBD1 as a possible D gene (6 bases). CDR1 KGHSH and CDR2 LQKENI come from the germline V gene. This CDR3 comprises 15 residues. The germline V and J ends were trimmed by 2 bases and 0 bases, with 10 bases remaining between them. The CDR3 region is CASSPTGTTNYGYTF. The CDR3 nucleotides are TGTGCCAGCTCACCAACCGGGACAACTAACTATGGCTACACCTTC.

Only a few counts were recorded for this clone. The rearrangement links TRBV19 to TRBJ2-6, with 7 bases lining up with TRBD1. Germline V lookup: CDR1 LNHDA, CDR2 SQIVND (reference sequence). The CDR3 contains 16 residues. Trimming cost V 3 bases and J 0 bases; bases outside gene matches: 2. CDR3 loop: CASSINRGSGANVLTF. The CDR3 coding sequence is TGTGCCAGTAGTATTAACAGGGGCTCTGGGGCCAACGTCCTGACTTTC. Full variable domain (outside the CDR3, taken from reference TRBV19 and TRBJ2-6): DGGITQSPKYLFRKEGQNVTLSCEQNLNHDAMYWYRQDPGQGLRLIYYSQIVNDFQKGDIAEGYSVSREKKESFPLTVTSAQKNPTAFYLCASSINRGSGANVLTFGAGSRLTVL.

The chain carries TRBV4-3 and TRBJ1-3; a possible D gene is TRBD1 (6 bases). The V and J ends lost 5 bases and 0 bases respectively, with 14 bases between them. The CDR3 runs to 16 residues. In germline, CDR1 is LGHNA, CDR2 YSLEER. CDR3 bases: TGCGCCAGCAGCTCGCACAGGGTCCGCTCTGGAAACACCATATATTTT. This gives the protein CASSSHRVRSGNTIYF.

CDR3 bases: TGTGCCACCGGGGGGACGGGTAGCACAGATACGCAGTATTTT. This gives the protein CATGGTGSTDTQYF. V is TRBV6-5 and J is TRBJ2-3; 7 bases align to TRBD2. With V trimmed by 10 bases and J by 0 bases, 7 bases remained unmatched. Germline lookup yields CDR1 MNHEY and CDR2 SVGAGI. The CDR3 contains 14 residues.

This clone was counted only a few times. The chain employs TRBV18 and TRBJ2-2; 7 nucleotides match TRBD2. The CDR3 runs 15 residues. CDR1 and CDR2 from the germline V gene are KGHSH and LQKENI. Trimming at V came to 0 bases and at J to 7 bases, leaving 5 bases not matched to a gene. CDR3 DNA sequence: TGTGCCAGCTCACCACCGGCGCGGGAGCACGGGGAGCTGTTTTTT. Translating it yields CASSPPAREHGELFF. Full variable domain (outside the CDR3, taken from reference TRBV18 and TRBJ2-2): NAGVMQNPRHLVRRRGQEARLRCSPMKGHSHVYWYRQLPEEGLKFMVYLQKENIIDESGMPKERFSAEFPKEGPSILRIQQVVRGDSAAYFCASSPPAREHGELFFGEGSRLTVL.

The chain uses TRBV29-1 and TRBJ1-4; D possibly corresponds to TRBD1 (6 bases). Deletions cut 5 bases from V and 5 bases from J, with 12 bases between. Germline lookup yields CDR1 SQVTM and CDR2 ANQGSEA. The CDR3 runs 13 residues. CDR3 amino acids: CSVYRVGNEKLFF. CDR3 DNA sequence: TGCAGCGTTTACAGGGTCGGGAATGAAAAACTGTTTTTT.

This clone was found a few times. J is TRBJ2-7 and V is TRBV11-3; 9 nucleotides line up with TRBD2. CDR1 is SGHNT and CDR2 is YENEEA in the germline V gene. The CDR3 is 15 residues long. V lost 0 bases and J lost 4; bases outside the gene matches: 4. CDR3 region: CASSLEGLAPYEQYV. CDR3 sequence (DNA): TGTGCCAGCAGCTTAGAAGGACTAGCGCCTTACGAGCAGTACGTC.

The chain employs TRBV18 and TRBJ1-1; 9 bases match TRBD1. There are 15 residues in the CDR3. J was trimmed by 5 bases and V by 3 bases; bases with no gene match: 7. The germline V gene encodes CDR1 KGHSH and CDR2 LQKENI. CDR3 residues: CASSPTGGDRTEAFF. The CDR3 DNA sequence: TGTGCCAGCTCACCGACAGGGGGGGATAGAACTGAAGCTTTCTTT.

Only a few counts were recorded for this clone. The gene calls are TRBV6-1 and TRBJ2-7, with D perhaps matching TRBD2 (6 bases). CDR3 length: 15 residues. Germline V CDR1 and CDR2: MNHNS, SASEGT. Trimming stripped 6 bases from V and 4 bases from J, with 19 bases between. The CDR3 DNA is TGTGCCAGCAGACTTGTAGGCAGGGAGGATTACGAGCAGTACTTC. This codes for CASRLVGREDYEQYF.